At least ten counts were recorded for the clone carrying this T cell receptor beta chain. The data originate from a study of T-cell reconstitution after alpha-beta-depleted transplantation in children. Germline lookup yields CDR1 SGHNT and CDR2 YYREEE (reference sequence). Trimming cost V 2 bases and J 5 bases, with 11 bases left between them. The length of the CDR3 is 14 residues. It was with unique molecular identifiers that the TCRbeta library was prepared. TCRdb itself ran the PCR reads through MiXCR, one entry per CDR3 protein. The table has roughly 90,000 distinct CDR3 sequences, 12% seen once. V usage is TRBV5-4 and J usage is TRBJ2-4; tentative D call: TRBD1 (6 bases). Sequenced here: PBMCs from the stem cell graft donor, sampled from the stem cell graft. This clonotype was obtained from a human donor who donated a stem cell graft to a child with inherited bone marrow failure. CDR3 nucleotide sequence: TGTGCCAGCAGCTTCCGATCAGGGGAAAACATTCAGTACTTC. Residues: CASSFRSGENIQYF.